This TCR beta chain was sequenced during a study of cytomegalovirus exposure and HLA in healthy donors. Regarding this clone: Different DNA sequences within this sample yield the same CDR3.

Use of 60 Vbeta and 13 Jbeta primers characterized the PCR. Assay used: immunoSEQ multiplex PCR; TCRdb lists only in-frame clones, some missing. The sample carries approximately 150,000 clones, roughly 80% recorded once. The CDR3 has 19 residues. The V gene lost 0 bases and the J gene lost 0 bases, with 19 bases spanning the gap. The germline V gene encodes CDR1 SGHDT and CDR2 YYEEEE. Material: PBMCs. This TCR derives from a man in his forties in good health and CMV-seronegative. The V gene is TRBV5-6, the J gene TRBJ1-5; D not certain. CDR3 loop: CASSLAVGIPLSSNQPQHF. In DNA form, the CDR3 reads TGTGCCAGCAGCTTGGCAGTGGGCATCCCCCTATCTAGCAATCAGCCCCAGCATTTT.